This entry concerns a single T cell receptor (beta chain). Other DNA variants within this sample encode the same CDR3. J gave up 2 bases and V 6 bases, and 3 bases lay outside the gene matches. CDR1 and CDR2 from the germline V gene are MDHEN and SYDVKM. The CDR3 length is 13 residues. Method: immunoSEQ multiplex PCR; TCRdb's copy keeps in-frame clones and lacks some. The sample has about 270,000 clones; approximately 90% are singletons. This sample was included in a study of blood T cell repertoires in COVID-19. Turning to the study itself: The study drew acute and convalescent COVID-19 samples from the United States, Italy and Spain.

Clinical history reported by participants formed the basis on which cohorts were assigned. This chain joins TRBV28 and TRBJ1-2, with 7 bases lining up with TRBD1. The receptor's source is a young woman with acute COVID-19. The sample taken for sequencing was PBMCs or T cells enriched from blood (not recorded which). The CDR3 sequence is CASSSTGNYGYTF. CDR3 nucleotide sequence: TGTGCCAGCAGCTCGACAGGGAACTATGGCTACACCTTC.